Ten or more counts support the clone carrying this T cell receptor (beta chain). Its antigen is still unknown. The sample belongs to a study of beta chain features in type 1 diabetes. CD4+ naive, central memory, regulatory and stem cell-like memory subsets were isolated by sorting on CD45RO/CCR7/CD25/CD127/CD95/CD27. CDR3 length: 13 residues. Trimming pared 1 base from V and 4 bases from J, leaving 8 bases between. Looked up from germline, CDR1 is SGHRS and CDR2 is YFSETQ. All of the isolated RNA was reverse transcribed, so expressed TCRB transcripts were sequenced. Here immunoSEQ multiplex PCR was the method, and the copy in TCRdb shows in-frame clones only, minus some. This table has about 320,000 clones, approximately 15% appearing once. Study conclusions and caveats: PCR may have favored shorter templates equally in patients and controls. Shortening that was moderate but significant affected the TCRB CDR3s of Type 1 diabetes patients in all four CD4+ subsets. For patients, the naive, central memory and Treg TCRB repertoires appeared more alike than for healthy donors.

The receptor comes from a man aged 25 to 45 in good health. The chain is built from TRBV5-1 and TRBJ1-2; D is unclear. Sequenced sample: central memory CD4+ T cells from blood. CDR3 sequence reads: CASSLYPTYGYTF. Here the CDR3 DNA reads TGCGCCAGCAGCTTGTACCCAACCTATGGCTACACCTTC.